This entry describes one T cell receptor (beta chain). The data were taken from a study of blood T cell repertoires in COVID-19. At the level of the study: Samples of COVID-19 (acute and convalescent) were obtained from the United States, Italy and Spain. T cells, B-cell-depleted T cells, or PBMCs provided the cDNA or gDNA that served as material.

The V and J ends lost 6 bases and 8 bases respectively, with 15 bases between them. The CDR3 sequence is 13 residues long. Germline V gene data show CDR1 as MNHEY and CDR2 as SVGAGI. Original data processing: Scientists estimated how many nucleated cells there were by amplifying reference gene primers. Produced via immunoSEQ multiplex PCR; TCRdb's table is partial and in-frame only. V and J calls and clone size follow that table, whereas D and trimming were derived from the DNA. The sample shows roughly 160,000 clones, around 82% of them seen only once. The chain employs TRBV6-5 and TRBJ2-3; TRBD1 might be the D (5 bases). The receptor was isolated from a man between 65 and 79 years old with active or convalescent COVID-19. Material: peripheral blood. CDR3 loop: CASSLQASGTQYF. In DNA, the CDR3 is TGTGCCAGCAGCCTACAGGCCTCTGGTACGCAGTATTTT.